A single T cell receptor beta chain is shown here with its context. Its matching antigen is unknown. Reprocessing the 5' RACE reads, TCRdb reports a single entry for every CDR3 protein and omits DNA. The listing contains 310,000 or so distinct CDR3 sequences. Researchers collected around 2.4 ml of blood per donor. This sample is part of a study of monozygotic twins with inflammatory bowel disease. The CDR3 consists of 17 residues. The germline gives CDR1 SGHRS, CDR2 YFSETQ. Study-level results: Heterogeneous immunosuppressive treatment regimens may have introduced variability into patient repertoires. The analysis did not separate different T cell subtypes.

The J gene is TRBJ2-2, the V gene TRBV5-1. This receptor was identified in a human donor with ulcerative colitis or Crohn's disease, or a healthy co-twin of an affected twin (not recorded which). The source material was blood. The CDR3 loop is CASSLGARTGSTGELFF.